What follows is one T cell receptor beta chain and its context. The data were taken from a study of blood T cell repertoires in COVID-19. Study information: Donors in the United States, Italy and Spain gave samples during acute or convalescent COVID-19. From T cells, B-cell-depleted T cells, or PBMCs came the material, which was cDNA or gDNA.

How the authors handled the data: Amplification of reference gene primers provided the estimated nucleated cell counts. The data were produced by immunoSEQ multiplex PCR, yet TCRdb's version contains in-frame clones alone and is incomplete. V and J calls and clone size are copied from that table; D and trimming were computed from the DNA. The sample lists about 46,000 clones; around 86% were seen once. Germline CDR1 is SGHRS and CDR2 is YFSETQ. V was pared by 0 bases and J by 2 bases, with 7 bases of the junction left unmatched. The CDR3 runs to 16 residues. The receptor was isolated from a human donor in a cohort sampled during active COVID-19. The sequenced sample consisted of peripheral blood. The chain couples TRBV5-1 to TRBJ1-2, with 7 positions matching TRBD1. CDR3 sequence reads: CASSLVLGGVNYGYTF. CDR3 nucleotides: TGCGCCAGCAGCTTGGTTTTAGGGGGCGTAAACTATGGCTACACCTTC.